This T cell receptor (beta chain) was sequenced for a study of T cell responses to AZD1222 COVID-19 vaccine. Assay: immunoSEQ multiplex PCR; the TCRdb copy retains only in-frame clones and omits some. The sample shows some 84,000 clones, around nine tenths of them seen only once. Samples with a second dose at about 4 or about 12 weeks were pooled together. The germline gives CDR1 MGHRA, CDR2 YSYEKL. The CDR3 length is 14 residues. V gave up 4 bases and J gave up 8 bases; unmatched junction bases: 5. This TCR derives from an adult who received the AZD1222 COVID-19 vaccine. The chain combines TRBV4-1 with TRBJ1-4, with 9 bases matching TRBD1. Source: peripheral blood, taken 28 days after the second AZD1222 dose. The CDR3 loop is CASSRGTGKEKLFF. The CDR3 nucleotides are TGCGCCAGCAGCCGCGGGACAGGGAAAGAAAAACTGTTTTTT.